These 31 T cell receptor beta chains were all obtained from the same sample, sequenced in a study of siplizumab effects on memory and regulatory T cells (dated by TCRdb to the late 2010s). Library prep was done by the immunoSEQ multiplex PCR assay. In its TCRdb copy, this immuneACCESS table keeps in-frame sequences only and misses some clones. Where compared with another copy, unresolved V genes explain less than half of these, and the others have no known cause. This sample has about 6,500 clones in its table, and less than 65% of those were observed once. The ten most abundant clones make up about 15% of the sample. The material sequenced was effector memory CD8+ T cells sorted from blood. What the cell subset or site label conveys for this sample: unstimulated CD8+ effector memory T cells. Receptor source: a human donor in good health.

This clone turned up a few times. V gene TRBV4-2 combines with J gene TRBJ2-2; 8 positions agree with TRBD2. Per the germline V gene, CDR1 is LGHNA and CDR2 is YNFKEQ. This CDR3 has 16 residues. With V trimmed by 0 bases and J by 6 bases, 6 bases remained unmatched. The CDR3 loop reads CASSQDPGLEAGELFF. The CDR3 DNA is TGTGCCAGCAGCCAAGATCCGGGACTAGAGGCCGGGGAGCTGTTTTTT.

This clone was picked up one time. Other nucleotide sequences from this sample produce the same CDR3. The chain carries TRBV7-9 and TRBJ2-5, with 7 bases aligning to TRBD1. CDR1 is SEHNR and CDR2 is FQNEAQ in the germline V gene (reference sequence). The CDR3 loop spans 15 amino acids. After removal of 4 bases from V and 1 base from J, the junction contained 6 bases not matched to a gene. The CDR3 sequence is CASSSRTGLQETQYF. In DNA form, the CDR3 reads TGTGCCAGCAGCTCCCGGACAGGCCTCCAAGAGACCCAGTACTTC.

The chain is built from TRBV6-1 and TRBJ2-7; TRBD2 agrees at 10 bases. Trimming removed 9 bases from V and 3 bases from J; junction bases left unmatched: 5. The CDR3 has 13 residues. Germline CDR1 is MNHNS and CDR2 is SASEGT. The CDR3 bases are TGTGCCAGTTTAGCGGGGGGTTTCTACGAGCAGTACTTC. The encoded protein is CASLAGGFYEQYF.

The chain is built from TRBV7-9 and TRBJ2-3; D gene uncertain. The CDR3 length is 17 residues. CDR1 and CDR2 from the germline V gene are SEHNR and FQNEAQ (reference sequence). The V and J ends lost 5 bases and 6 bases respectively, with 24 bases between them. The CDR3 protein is CASSPPWSSRLGDTQYF. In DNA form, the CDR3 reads TGTGCCAGCAGCCCCCCTTGGTCTAGTAGATTAGGGGATACGCAGTATTTT.

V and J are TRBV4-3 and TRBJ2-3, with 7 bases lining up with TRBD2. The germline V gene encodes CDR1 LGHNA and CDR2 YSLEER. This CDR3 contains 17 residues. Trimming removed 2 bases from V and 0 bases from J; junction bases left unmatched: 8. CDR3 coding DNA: TGCGCCAGCAGCCAACTCTACCTAGCGGCGAGCACAGATACGCAGTATTTT. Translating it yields CASSQLYLAASTDTQYF.

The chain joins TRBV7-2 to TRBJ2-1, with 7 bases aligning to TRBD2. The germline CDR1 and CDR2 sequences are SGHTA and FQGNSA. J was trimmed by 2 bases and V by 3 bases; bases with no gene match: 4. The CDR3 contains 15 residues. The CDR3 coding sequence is TGTGCCAGCAGCTTCGCTAGCGGTACCTACAATGAGCAGTTCTTC. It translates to CASSFASGTYNEQFF.

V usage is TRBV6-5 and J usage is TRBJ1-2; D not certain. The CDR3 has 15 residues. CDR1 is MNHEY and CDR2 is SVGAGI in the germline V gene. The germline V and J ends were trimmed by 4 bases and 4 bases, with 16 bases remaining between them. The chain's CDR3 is CASSSWLGWAYGYTF. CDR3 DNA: TGTGCCAGCAGTTCCTGGTTAGGATGGGCCTATGGCTACACCTTC.

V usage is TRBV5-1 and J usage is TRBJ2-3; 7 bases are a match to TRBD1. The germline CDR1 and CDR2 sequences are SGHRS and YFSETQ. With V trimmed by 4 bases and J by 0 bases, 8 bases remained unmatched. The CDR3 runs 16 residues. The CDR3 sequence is CASSGGQFPSTDTQYF. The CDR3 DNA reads TGCGCCAGCAGCGGGGGACAGTTCCCTAGCACAGATACGCAGTATTTT.

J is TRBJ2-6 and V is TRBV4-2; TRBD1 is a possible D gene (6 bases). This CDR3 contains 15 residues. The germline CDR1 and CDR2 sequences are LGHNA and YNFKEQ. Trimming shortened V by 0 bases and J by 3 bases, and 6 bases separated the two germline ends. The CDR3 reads CASSQEGGGANVLTF. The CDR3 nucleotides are TGTGCCAGCAGCCAAGAAGGGGGTGGGGCCAACGTCCTGACTTTC.

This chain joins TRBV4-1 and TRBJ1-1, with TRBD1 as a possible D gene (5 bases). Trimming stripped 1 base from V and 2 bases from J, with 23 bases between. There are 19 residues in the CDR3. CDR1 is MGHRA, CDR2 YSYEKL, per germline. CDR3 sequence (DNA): TGCGCCAGCAGCCAAGTTTTTCGCTTCACCGACAGACCAAACACTGAAGCTTTCTTT. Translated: CASSQVFRFTDRPNTEAFF.

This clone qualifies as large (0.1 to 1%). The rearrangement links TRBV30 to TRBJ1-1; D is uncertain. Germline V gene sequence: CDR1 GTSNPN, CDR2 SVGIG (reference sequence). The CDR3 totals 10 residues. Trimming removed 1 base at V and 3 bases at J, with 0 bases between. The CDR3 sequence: CAWSDTEAFF. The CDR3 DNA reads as TGTGCCTGGAGTGACACTGAAGCTTTCTTT.

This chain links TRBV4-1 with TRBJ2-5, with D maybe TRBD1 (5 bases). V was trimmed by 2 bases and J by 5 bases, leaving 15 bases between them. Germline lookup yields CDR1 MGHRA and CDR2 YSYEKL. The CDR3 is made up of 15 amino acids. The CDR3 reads CASSQRTYAGETQYF. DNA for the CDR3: TGCGCCAGCAGCCAACGGACATACGCTGGGGAGACCCAGTACTTC.

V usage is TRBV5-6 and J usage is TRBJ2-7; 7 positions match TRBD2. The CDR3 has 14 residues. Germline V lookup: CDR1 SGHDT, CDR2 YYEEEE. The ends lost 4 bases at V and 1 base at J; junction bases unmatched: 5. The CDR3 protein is CASSHGGGSYEQYF. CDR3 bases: TGTGCCAGCAGCCACGGCGGGGGTTCCTACGAGCAGTACTTC.

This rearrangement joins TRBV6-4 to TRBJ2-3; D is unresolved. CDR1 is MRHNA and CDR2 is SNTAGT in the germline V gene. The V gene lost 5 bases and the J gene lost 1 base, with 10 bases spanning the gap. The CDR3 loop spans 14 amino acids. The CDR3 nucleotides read TGTGCCAGCAGTTACATTTCGGGCACAGATACGCAGTATTTT. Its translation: CASSYISGTDTQYF.

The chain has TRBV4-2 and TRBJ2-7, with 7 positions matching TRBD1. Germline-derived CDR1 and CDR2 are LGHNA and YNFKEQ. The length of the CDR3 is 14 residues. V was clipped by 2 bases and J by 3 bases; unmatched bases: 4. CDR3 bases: TGTGCCAGCAGCCAAAGGGGACAGTTCTACGAGCAGTACTTC. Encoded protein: CASSQRGQFYEQYF.

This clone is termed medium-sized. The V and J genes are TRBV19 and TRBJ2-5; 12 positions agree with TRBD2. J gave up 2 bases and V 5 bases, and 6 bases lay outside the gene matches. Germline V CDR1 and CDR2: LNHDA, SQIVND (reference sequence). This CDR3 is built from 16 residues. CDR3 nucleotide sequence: TGTGCCAGTAGTCTTCGAACTAGCGGGGGGCAAGAGACCCAGTACTTC. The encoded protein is CASSLRTSGGQETQYF.

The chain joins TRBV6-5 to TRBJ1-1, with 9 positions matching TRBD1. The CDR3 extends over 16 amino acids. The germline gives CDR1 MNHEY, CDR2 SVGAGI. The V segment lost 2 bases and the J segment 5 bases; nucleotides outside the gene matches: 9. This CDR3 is CASSYDRTGEGTEAFF. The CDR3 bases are TGTGCCAGCAGTTACGACCGGACAGGGGAGGGGACTGAAGCTTTCTTT.

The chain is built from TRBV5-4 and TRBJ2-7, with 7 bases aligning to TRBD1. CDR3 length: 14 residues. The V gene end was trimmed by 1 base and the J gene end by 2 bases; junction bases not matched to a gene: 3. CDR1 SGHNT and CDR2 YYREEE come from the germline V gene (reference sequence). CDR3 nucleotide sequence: TGTGCCAGCAGCTTGTGGGACAGTACCTACGAGCAGTACTTC. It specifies CASSLWDSTYEQYF.

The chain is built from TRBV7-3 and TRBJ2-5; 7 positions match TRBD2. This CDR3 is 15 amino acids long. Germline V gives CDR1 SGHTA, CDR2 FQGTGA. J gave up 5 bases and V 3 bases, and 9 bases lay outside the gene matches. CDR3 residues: CASSLNGGTPETQYF. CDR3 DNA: TGTGCCAGCAGCTTGAACGGGGGGACCCCCGAGACCCAGTACTTC.

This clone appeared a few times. CDR3 DNA: TGTGCCACCCTCGGGAGCGGGGGGTTGGAAGAGACCCAGTACTTC. Translating gives CATLGSGGLEETQYF. The chain recombines TRBV25-1 with TRBJ2-5; 9 nucleotides align to TRBD2. Germline trimming cut 10 bases from V and 3 bases from J; bases unmatched to any gene: 12. The CDR3 has 15 amino acids. The germline V gene encodes CDR1 MGHDK and CDR2 SYGVNS.

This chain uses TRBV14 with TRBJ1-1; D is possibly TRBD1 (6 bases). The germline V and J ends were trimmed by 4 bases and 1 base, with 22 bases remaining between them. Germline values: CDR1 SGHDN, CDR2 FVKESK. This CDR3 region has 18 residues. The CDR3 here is CASSPSGRGAHGNTEAFF. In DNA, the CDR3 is TGTGCCAGCAGCCCCTCAGGGAGGGGGGCCCATGGGAACACTGAAGCTTTCTTT. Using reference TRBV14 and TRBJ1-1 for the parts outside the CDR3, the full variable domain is EAGVTQFPSHSVIEKGQTVTLRCDPISGHDNLYWYRRVMGKEIKFLLHFVKESKQDESGMPNNRFLAERTGGTYSTLKVQPAELEDSGVYFCASSPSGRGAHGNTEAFFGQGTRLTVV.

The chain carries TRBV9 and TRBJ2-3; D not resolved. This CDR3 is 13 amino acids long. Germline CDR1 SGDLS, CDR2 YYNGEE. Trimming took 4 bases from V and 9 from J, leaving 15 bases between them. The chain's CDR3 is CASSTPNMGTQYF. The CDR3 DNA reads TGTGCCAGCAGCACACCTAATATGGGAACGCAGTATTTT.

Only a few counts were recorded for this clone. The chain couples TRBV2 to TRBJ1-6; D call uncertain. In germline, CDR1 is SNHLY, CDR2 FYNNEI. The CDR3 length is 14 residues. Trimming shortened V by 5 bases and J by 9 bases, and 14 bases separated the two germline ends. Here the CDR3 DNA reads TGTGCCAGCAGTAAAAACATGGACGTTTCACCCCTCCACTTT. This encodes CASSKNMDVSPLHF. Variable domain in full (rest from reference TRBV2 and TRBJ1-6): EPEVTQTPSHQVTQMGQEVILRCVPISNHLYFYWYRQILGQKVEFLVSFYNNEISEKSEIFDDQFSVERPDGSNFTLKIRSTKLEDSAMYFCASSKNMDVSPLHFGNGTRLTVT.

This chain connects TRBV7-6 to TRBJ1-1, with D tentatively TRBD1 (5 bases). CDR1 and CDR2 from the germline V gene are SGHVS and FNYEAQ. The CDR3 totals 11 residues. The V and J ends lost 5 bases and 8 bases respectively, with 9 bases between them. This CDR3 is CASSRGSEAFF. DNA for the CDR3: TGTGCCAGCAGCAGGGGATCGGAAGCTTTCTTT.

The CDR3 DNA reads TGTGCCAGCAGCCTATGGGACAGGGAGGTTTATGAAGCTTTCTTT. Translating it yields CASSLWDREVYEAFF. The chain employs TRBV7-2 and TRBJ1-1; 9 nucleotides match TRBD1. The J segment lost 7 bases and the V segment lost 5 bases, leaving 11 bases of the junction unmatched. The germline V gene has CDR1 SGHTA and CDR2 FQGNSA. The CDR3 length is 15 residues. Combining the CDR3 with reference TRBV7-2 and TRBJ1-1 gives the whole variable domain GAGVSQSPSNKVTEKGKDVELRCDPISGHTALYWYRQSLGQGLEFLIYFQGNSAPDKSGLPSDRFSAERTGGSVSTLTIQRTQQEDSAVYLCASSLWDREVYEAFFGQGTRLTVV.

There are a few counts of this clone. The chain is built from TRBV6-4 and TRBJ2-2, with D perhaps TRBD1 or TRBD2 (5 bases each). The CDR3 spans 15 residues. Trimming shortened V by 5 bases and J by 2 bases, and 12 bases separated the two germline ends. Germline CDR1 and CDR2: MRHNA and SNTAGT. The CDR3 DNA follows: TGTGCCAGCAGTAACGGGGACGGAAACACCGGGGAGCTGTTTTTT. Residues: CASSNGDGNTGELFF.

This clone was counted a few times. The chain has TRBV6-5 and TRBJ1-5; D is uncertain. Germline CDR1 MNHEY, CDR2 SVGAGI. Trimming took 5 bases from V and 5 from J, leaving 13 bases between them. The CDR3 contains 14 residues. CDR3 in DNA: TGTGCCAGCAGTGAAGAGGCTTCCTATCAGCCCCAGCATTTT. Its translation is CASSEEASYQPQHF.

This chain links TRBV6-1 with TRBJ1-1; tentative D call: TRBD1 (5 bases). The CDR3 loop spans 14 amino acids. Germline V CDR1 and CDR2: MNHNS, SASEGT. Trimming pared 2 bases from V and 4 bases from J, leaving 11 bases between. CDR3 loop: CASSELGEGTEAFF. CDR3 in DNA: TGTGCCAGCAGTGAACTGGGGGAGGGCACTGAAGCTTTCTTT.

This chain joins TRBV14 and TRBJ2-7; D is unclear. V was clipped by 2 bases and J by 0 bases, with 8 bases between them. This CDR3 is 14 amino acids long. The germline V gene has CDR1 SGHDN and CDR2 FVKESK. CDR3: CASSQYGSSYEQYF. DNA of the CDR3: TGTGCCAGCAGCCAATATGGTAGCTCCTACGAGCAGTACTTC.

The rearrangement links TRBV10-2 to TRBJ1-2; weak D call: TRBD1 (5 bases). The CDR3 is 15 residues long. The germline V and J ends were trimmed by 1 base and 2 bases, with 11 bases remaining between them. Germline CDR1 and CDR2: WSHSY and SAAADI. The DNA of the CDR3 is TGCGCCAGCAGTGAGTTTCGGGACGACAACTATGGCTACACCTTC. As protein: CASSEFRDDNYGYTF.

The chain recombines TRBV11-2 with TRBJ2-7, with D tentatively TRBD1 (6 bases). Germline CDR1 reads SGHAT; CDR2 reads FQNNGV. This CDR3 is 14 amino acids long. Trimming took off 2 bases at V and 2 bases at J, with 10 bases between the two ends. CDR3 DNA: TGTGCCAGCAGCTTATATGGGGGCCCCTACGAGCAGTACTTC. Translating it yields CASSLYGGPYEQYF.